A selection of T cell receptor beta chains follows, all from one sample in a study of neurological immune-mediated disorders. One entry per CDR3 protein, called by TCRdb with MiXCR from the 5' RACE reads. The table records roughly 80,000 distinct CDR3 sequences, 15% to 20% of them present only once. Sample: PBMCs. These receptors were taken from a woman in her thirties or forties in good health. CDR3s include the opening cysteine and the closing phenylalanine or tryptophan. A D gene is named only where the DNA matches it firmly. Size values are once, few and many counts, or a class for expanded clones, and some rows have none.

TRBJ2-1 NA TRBV10-3 NA TGTGCCATCAGTGATACTAGCTCTGGAGAGCAGTTCTTC CAISDTSSGEQFF
TRBJ2-7 many TRBV7-8 TRBD1 TGTGCCAGCAGCTCAGCCCTACCGACAGGGAACGGGGACGAGCAGTACTTC CASSSALPTGNGDEQYF
TRBJ2-1 NA TRBV10-3 NA TGTGCCATCGGGGGGTCTTTCTCCTACAATGAGCAGTTCTTC CAIGGSFSYNEQFF
TRBJ2-5 few TRBV10-3 NA TGTGCCACCTCGTTGGGGTCTCACCAAGAGACCCAGTACTTC CATSLGSHQETQYF
TRBJ2-3 many TRBV20-1 TRBD2 TGCAGTGCTACAGCCGGGACTAGCGATACAGATACGCAGTATTTT CSATAGTSDTDTQYF
TRBJ1-4 many TRBV4-1 TRBD1 TGCGCCAGCAGCCACCGGGACAGGAATGAAAAACTGTTTTTT CASSHRDRNEKLFF
TRBJ2-5 few TRBV10-3 NA TGTGCCTCCGTGGGGGCCACACAAGAGACCCAGTACTTC CASVGATQETQYF
TRBJ1-2 many TRBV9 TRBD1 TGTGCCAGCAGCGCTTTGGACAGGGACTATGGCTACACCTTC CASSALDRDYGYTF
TRBJ2-7 many TRBV20-1 TRBD2 TGCAGTGCTAGCGGGACTAGCGGGGGGGTGGGTTACGAGCAGTACTTC CSASGTSGGVGYEQYF
TRBJ2-7 many TRBV7-9 NA TGTGCCAGCAGCCAAGCCGGGACCGTTTCCTACGAGCAGTACTTC CASSQAGTVSYEQYF
TRBJ1-1 NA TRBV18 NA TGTGCCAGCTCACCATCTAGGGGGAACACTGAAGCTTTCTTT CASSPSRGNTEAFF
TRBJ2-7 NA TRBV6-6 TRBD1 TGTGCCAGCAGTTACGGGACAGGGGTAGACGAGCAGTACTTC CASSYGTGVDEQYF
TRBJ2-1 many TRBV6-2/TRBV6-3 NA TGTGCCAGCAGTTACCCCGATGTGGGATTGTACAATGAGCAGTTCTTC CASSYPDVGLYNEQFF
TRBJ1-1 many TRBV6-2/TRBV6-3 NA TGTGCCAGCAGTCGAGGGAACACTGAAGCTTTCTTT CASSRGNTEAFF
TRBJ1-4 many TRBV2 NA TGTGCCAGCAGTGAAAGAGAAAATGAAAAACTGTTTTTT CASSERENEKLFF
TRBJ1-1 NA TRBV25-1 NA TGTGCCAGCAGTGATTCGGGGGGACGCACTGAAGCTTTCTTT CASSDSGGRTEAFF
TRBJ1-2 many TRBV9 NA TGTGCCAGCAGCCCCAGTTCAGGGCTCGGCCTGGATAGCTACACCTTC CASSPSSGLGLDSYTF
TRBJ2-3 NA TRBV12-3/TRBV12-4 NA TGTGCCAGCAGTTTCAGGGATACCGGTACGCAGTATTTT CASSFRDTGTQYF
TRBJ1-1 many TRBV18 NA TGTGCCAGCTCACTCGGGTTGGCTGAAGCTTTCTTT CASSLGLAEAFF
TRBJ2-5 many TRBV20-1 NA TGCAGTGCTAGAGATTTGGAGACTGCCTTAAAGACCCAGTACTTC CSARDLETALKTQYF